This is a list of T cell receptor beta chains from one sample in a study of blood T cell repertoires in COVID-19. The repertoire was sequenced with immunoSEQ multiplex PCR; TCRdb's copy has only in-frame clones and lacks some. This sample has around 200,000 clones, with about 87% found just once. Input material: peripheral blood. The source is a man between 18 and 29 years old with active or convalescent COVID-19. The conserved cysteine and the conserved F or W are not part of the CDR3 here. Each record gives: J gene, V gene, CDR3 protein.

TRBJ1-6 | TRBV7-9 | ASNLAGDRGTYNSPLH
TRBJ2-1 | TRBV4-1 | ASSQGRSYEQF
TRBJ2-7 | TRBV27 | ASSLSSLYEQY
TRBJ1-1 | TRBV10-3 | AISEIQNTEAF
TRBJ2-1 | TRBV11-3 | ASSHKPRSYNEQF
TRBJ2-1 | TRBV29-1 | SAPDGSSYNEQF
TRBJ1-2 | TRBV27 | ASRTGGSGYT
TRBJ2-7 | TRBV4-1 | ASSQPTSGSVEQY
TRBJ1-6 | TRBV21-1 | ASSPRGTRNSPLH
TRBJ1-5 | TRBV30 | AWSNGAGRQPQH
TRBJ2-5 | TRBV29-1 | SVSRGETQY
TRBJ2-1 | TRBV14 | ASSQEAGGYNEQF
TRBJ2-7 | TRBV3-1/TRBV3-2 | ASSQEERTYEQY
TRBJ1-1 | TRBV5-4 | ASSGGGGNTEAF
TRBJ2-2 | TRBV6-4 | ASSESEAGELF
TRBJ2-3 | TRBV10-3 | AIRNVPGQGDGPDTQY